Shown below are 11 T cell receptor beta chains from a single sample sequenced in a study of T cell clonality in common variable immunodeficiency. Assay used: immunoSEQ multiplex PCR; TCRdb lists only in-frame clones, some missing. The sample includes under 50,000 clones, none of them occurring once. The specimen was peripheral blood mononuclear cells. The receptors derive from a person aged 18-69 years in good health.

This clone was seen ten or more times. The read terminates 3 residues before the CDR3 end, so the remaining end is supplied by the germline J gene. The V and J genes are TRBV24-1 and TRBJ2-5, with D tentatively TRBD1 (7 bases). The CDR3 covers 17 residues. The V gene lost 4 bases and the J gene lost 0 bases, with 17 bases spanning the gap. Germline V lookup: CDR1 KGHDR, CDR2 SFDVKD. CDR3 DNA, as far as it was read: TGTGCCACCAGTGACCGCGGGACAGTTGAGTACCAAGAGACC. It specifies CATSDRGTVEYQET. The whole CDR3 protein reads CATSDRGTVEYQETQYF.

This clone was recorded many times. From the germline J gene comes the end of the CDR3, since the read stops 3 residues before it. The genes are TRBV5-1 and TRBJ1-1; 10 bases agree with TRBD1. The V and J ends lost 3 bases and 3 bases, in that order; junction bases with no gene match: 2. Germline CDR1 is SGHRS and CDR2 is YFSETQ. CDR3 length equals 14 residues. The CDR3 DNA, read in part, is TGCGCCAGCAGCTCCGGGACAGGGGACACTGAA. It yields the protein CASSSGTGDTE. The whole CDR3 region reads CASSSGTGDTEAFF.

This clone showed up many times. The read ends 3 residues before the CDR3 terminus; that terminus is restored from the germline J gene. The rearrangement joins TRBV2 to TRBJ2-7; 8 bases are a match to TRBD1. V lost 7 bases and J lost 2; bases outside the gene matches: 7. This CDR3 has 14 residues. Germline-derived CDR1 and CDR2 are SNHLY and FYNNEI. The CDR3 sequence: CASTHRDRTYEQYF. CDR3 DNA, as far as it was read: TGTGCCAGCACCCACCGGGACAGGACCTACGAG.

This clone was counted ten times or more. The CDR3 is cut off 3 residues early in the read; its end comes from the germline J gene. This sequence joins TRBV10-2 and TRBJ2-2; 9 nucleotides align to TRBD1. Germline values: CDR1 WSHSY, CDR2 SAAADI. V dropped 6 bases and J dropped 5; count of bases not matched to a gene: 4. CDR3 length equals 14 residues. The CDR3 DNA, read in part, is TGCGCCAGCAGGGCCGGGACAGGGACCGGGGAG. Residues: CASRAGTGTGE. The CDR3 as a whole reads CASRAGTGTGELFF.

At least ten counts were recorded for this clone. The CDR3 extends 3 residues past the end of the read, so its final part is completed from the germline J gene. The rearrangement joins TRBV10-2 to TRBJ2-1; D possibly corresponds to TRBD1 (5 bases). There are 14 residues in the CDR3. CDR1 WSHSY and CDR2 SAAADI come from the germline V gene. V lost 2 bases to trimming and J lost 7 bases, with 12 bases between them. The covered CDR3 bases are TGCGCCAGCAGTGAGACGCGGCAGGGAAATGAG. Protein product: CASSETRQGNE. In full, the CDR3 reads CASSETRQGNEQFF.

This clone has ten or more counts. The sequence runs out 3 residues before the end of the CDR3; the remainder is reconstructed from the germline J gene. This chain uses TRBV7-2 with TRBJ1-3; unclear D gene. Germline V CDR1 and CDR2: SGHTA, FQGNSA. This CDR3 comprises 15 residues. The ends were cut back, 6 bases at V and 3 bases at J, with 15 bases in the middle. Incomplete CDR3 DNA: TGTGCCAGCAGTCTCCCCTTAGGGTATGGAAACACC. Its translation: CASSLPLGYGNT. The entire CDR3 reads CASSLPLGYGNTIYF. Looking up the rest from reference TRBV7-2 and TRBJ1-3 gives the full variable domain: GAGVSQSPSNKVTEKGKDVELRCDPISGHTALYWYRQSLGQGLEFLIYFQGNSAPDKSGLPSDRFSAERTGGSVSTLTIQRTQQEDSAVYLCASSLPLGYGNTIYFGEGSWLTVV.

This clone was counted many times. The read falls 3 residues short of the CDR3 end, and the missing part is taken from the germline J gene. The rearrangement links TRBV11-3 to TRBJ2-1; D call uncertain. The CDR3 contains 12 residues. V gave up 5 bases and J gave up 9 bases, with 11 bases separating them. CDR1 is SGHNT, CDR2 YENEEA, per germline. CDR3 amino acids: CASSPGLGEQFF. CDR3 DNA, as far as it was read: TGTGCCAGCAGCCCCGGGTTGGGTGAG.

Ten or more counts support this clone. Read coverage stops 3 residues before the CDR3 terminus; the germline J gene supplies the remainder. The rearrangement uses TRBV30 and TRBJ2-1; 11 bases align to TRBD2. CDR1 is GTSNPN, CDR2 SVGIG, per germline (reference sequence). V shed 2 bases, J shed 2 bases, and the junction held 5 bases outside the gene matches. The CDR3 loop spans 16 amino acids. The sequenced part of the CDR3 DNA is TGTGCCTGGAGTTTTATTAGCGGGGGGGCCTACAATGAG. The encoded protein is CAWSFISGGAYNE. The entire CDR3 sequence reads CAWSFISGGAYNEQFF.

This clone was detected many times. Coverage ceases 3 residues before the CDR3 finishes, and the germline J gene fills in the end. The chain uses TRBV7-6 and TRBJ2-5; D uncertain. There are 11 residues in the CDR3. Looked up from germline, CDR1 is SGHVS and CDR2 is FNYEAQ. V gave up 5 bases and J gave up 3 bases, with 4 bases separating them. The CDR3 sequence: CASSPKETQYF. The CDR3 bases that were read are TGTGCCAGCAGCCCCAAAGAGACC.

This clone was found many times. The sequenced fragment ends 3 residues before the CDR3 boundary, so the rest is inferred from the germline J gene. This chain joins TRBV5-1 and TRBJ2-7; the match to TRBD1 covers 10 bases. Unmatched junction bases numbered 6, after V lost 0 bases and J lost 6 bases. The germline CDR1 and CDR2 sequences are SGHRS and YFSETQ. The CDR3 length is 15 residues. The CDR3 sequence: CASSLGGTGDGEQYF. The DNA read from the CDR3 is TGCGCCAGCAGCTTGGGGGGGACAGGGGACGGCGAG.

This clone showed up many times. The read terminates 3 residues ahead of where the CDR3 ends, so the germline J gene completes it. J is TRBJ2-5 and V is TRBV12-3 or TRBV12-4; 7 bases line up with TRBD1. J lost 5 bases, V lost 5 bases, and 8 bases had no gene match. The CDR3 contains 14 residues. CDR3 DNA (partial): TGTGCCAGCAGTAGATCGACAGGGTGGGAGACC. Its protein is CASSRSTGWET. The CDR3 as a whole reads CASSRSTGWETQYF.